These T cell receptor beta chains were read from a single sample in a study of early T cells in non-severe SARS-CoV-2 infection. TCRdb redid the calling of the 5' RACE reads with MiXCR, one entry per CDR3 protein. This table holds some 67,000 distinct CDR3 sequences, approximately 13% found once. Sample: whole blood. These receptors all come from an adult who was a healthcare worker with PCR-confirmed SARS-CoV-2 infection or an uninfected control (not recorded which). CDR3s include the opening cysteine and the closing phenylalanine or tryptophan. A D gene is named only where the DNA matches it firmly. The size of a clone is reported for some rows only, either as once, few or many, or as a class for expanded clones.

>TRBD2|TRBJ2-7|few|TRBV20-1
TGCAGTGCCCTGAAGCCTAGCGGGGGGGCCTACGAGCAGTACTTC
CSALKPSGGAYEQYF
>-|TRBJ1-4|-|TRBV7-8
TGTGCCAGCAGCTTACGAGGATCTGCGACTAATGAAAAACTGTTTTTT
CASSLRGSATNEKLFF
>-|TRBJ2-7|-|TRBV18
TGTGCCAGCTCACCACCAGAGGGCACCTACGAGCAGTACTTC
CASSPPEGTYEQYF
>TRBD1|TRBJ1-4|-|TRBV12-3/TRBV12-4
TGTGCCAGCAGTTTGTGGGACAGACGTAATGAAAAACTGTTTTTT
CASSLWDRRNEKLFF
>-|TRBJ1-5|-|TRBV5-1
TGCGCCAGCAGCAAAGAGGGTGAGCGCAATCAGCCCCAGCATTTT
CASSKEGERNQPQHF
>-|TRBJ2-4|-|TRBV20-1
TGCAGTGCTAGAGCATCCGACATAACGCTAGCCAAAAACATTCAGTACTTC
CSARASDITLAKNIQYF
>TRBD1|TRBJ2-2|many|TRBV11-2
TGTGCCAGCAGCTACGGCGGACAGGGGAACACCGGGGAGCTGTTTTTT
CASSYGGQGNTGELFF
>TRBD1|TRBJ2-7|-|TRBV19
TGTGCCAGTAGTATTGGGGCGGGACAGGCGTACTACGAGCAGTACTTC
CASSIGAGQAYYEQYF
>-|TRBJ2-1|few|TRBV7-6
TGTGCCAGCAGCTTAGTTACCTCATACAATGAGCAGTTCTTC
CASSLVTSYNEQFF
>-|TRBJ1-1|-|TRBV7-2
TGTGCCAGCAGCTTAAGACGAACTGAAGCTTTCTTT
CASSLRRTEAFF
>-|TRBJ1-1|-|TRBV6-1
TGTGCCAGCAGTGAAGGGGTGAACACTGAAGCTTTCTTT
CASSEGVNTEAFF
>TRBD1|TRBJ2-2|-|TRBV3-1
TGTGCCAGCAGCCAAGATCGTAGCAGGGGGCGCTGGGAGCTGTTTTTT
CASSQDRSRGRWELFF
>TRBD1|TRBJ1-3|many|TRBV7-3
TGTGCCAGCAGCTTTGGGACAGGATGGCCCATATATTTT
CASSFGTGWPIYF
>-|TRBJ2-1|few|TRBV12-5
TGTGCTAGTACCCCGGTCGGCTTCTACAATGAGCAGTTCTTC
CASTPVGFYNEQFF
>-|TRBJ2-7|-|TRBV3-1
TGTGCCAGCAGCCGTGGGGGGGGCGAGCCCTACGAGCAGTACTTC
CASSRGGGEPYEQYF
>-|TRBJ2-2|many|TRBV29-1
TGCAGCGTTGAAACCGCCGGGGAGCTGTTTTTT
CSVETAGELFF
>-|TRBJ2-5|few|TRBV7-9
TGTGCCAGCAGCTTAGTATGGGAGACCCAGTACTTC
CASSLVWETQYF
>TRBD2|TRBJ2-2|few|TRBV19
TGTGCCAGTAGTATAAGACTAGCGGGAGAGAAGACCGGGGAGCTGTTTTTT
CASSIRLAGEKTGELFF
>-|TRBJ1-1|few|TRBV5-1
TGCGCCAGCAGCTTAGGGAGCGCGGAGACTGAAGCTTTCTTT
CASSLGSAETEAFF
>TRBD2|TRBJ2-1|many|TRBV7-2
TGTGCCAGCAGCCGTACTAGCGGGAGTGCCTACAATGAGCAGTTCTTC
CASSRTSGSAYNEQFF
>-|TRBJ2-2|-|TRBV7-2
TGTGCCAGCAGCTTGAGACAGGCCGGGGAGCTGTTTTTT
CASSLRQAGELFF
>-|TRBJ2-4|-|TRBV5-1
TGCGCCAGCAACTTCCGGGACAGGGGTAGCGGGAGTGGGGCCAAAAACATTCAGTACTTC
CASNFRDRGSGSGAKNIQYF
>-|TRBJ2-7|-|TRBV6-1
TGTGCCAGCAGTGAAAACAGGAGATACGAGCAGTACTTC
CASSENRRYEQYF
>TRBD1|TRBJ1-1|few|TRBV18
TGTGCCAGCTCACTAGACAGGGGTGAAGCTTTCTTT
CASSLDRGEAFF
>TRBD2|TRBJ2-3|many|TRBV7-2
TGTGCCAGCAGCCATCCAGCGGGAGTCACAGATACGCAGTATTTT
CASSHPAGVTDTQYF
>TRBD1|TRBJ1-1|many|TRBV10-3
TGTGCCATCAGTGAGTTATTTTTCGGGACAGGGGAAACTGAAGCTTTCTTT
CAISELFFGTGETEAFF
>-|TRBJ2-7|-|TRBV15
TGTGCCACCAGCAGAGATTACAACTACGAGCAGTACTTC
CATSRDYNYEQYF
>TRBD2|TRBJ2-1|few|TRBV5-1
TGCGCCAGCACCTTATTGGGACTAGCGGCAAATGAGCAGTTCTTC
CASTLLGLAANEQFF
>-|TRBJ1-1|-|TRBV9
TGTGCCAGCAGCGTAGAAGTGAACACTGAAGCTTTCTTT
CASSVEVNTEAFF
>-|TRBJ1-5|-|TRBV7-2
TGTGCCAGCAGCTTAATTGGCCGGGGGGCAGGTTCTCAGCCCCAGCATTTT
CASSLIGRGAGSQPQHF
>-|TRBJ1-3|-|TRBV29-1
TGCAGCGTTGAAGATCAGATCGGGAACACCATATATTTT
CSVEDQIGNTIYF
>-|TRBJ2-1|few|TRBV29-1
TGCAGCGGGGGGTCGGGAAGAGGGACCTACAATGAGCAGTTCTTC
CSGGSGRGTYNEQFF
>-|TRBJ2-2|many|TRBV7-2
TGTGCCAGCAGCCCTCCAGGCGCGGCAGGGACGAACACCGGGGAGCTGTTTTTT
CASSPPGAAGTNTGELFF
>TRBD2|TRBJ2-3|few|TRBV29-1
TGCAGCGTTGAACTAGCGGCCACAGATACGCAGTATTTT
CSVELAATDTQYF
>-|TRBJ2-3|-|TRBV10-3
TGTGCCATCAGTGAGCTAGTGGTTAGCACAGATACGCAGTATTTT
CAISELVVSTDTQYF
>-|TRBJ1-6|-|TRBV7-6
TGTGCCAGCAGTCCTTATAATTCACCCCTCCACTTT
CASSPYNSPLHF
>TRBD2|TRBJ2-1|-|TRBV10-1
TGCGCCAGCAGTGAGAGGGCGGGGGGGCTCTACAATGAGCAGTTCTTC
CASSERAGGLYNEQFF
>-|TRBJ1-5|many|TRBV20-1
TGCAGTGCTAGTCTTGGGGGCAATCAGCCCCAGCATTTT
CSASLGGNQPQHF
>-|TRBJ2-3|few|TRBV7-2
TGTGCCAGCAGCTTTGGGGCCCCAGATACGCAGTATTTT
CASSFGAPDTQYF
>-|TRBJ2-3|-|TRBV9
TGTGCCAGCAGCGTAGTAGAGGGAGCCCCCCCAGATACGCAGTATTTT
CASSVVEGAPPDTQYF
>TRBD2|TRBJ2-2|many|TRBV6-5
TGTGCCAGCAGTTACCTAGCGGGGAACACCGGGGAGCTGTTTTTT
CASSYLAGNTGELFF
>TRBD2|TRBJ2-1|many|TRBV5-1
TGCGCCAGCAGCGGCGGGACTAGCGGGAATGAGCAGTTCTTC
CASSGGTSGNEQFF
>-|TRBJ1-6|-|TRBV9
TGTGCCAGCAGCTCGCAGGGGACCCCATCCTTTTATTCACCCCCCCACTTT
CASSSQGTPSFYSPPHF
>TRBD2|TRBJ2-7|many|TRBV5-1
TGCGCCAGCAGCTCCGCGGGAGGGGTCCTCGAGCAGTACTTC
CASSSAGGVLEQYF
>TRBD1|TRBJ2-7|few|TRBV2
TGTGCCAGCATTTGGGACAGGAGCTCCTACGAGCAGTACTTC
CASIWDRSSYEQYF
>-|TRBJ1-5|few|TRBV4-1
TGCGCCAGCAGCCAAGATCATGGGGGATGGGTCAATCAGCCCCAGCATTTT
CASSQDHGGWVNQPQHF
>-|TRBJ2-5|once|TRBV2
TGTGCCAGCAGTGAAGCGTCGGGGGCGGAGGTCACCCAGTACTTC
CASSEASGAEVTQYF
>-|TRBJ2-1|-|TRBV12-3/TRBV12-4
TGTGCCAGCAGCCTGGCCCAGGCGTACAATGAGCAGTTCTTC
CASSLAQAYNEQFF
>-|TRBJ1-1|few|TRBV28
TGTGCCAGCAGTTTCCGGGGGGCTCGAGCTTTCTTT
CASSFRGARAFF
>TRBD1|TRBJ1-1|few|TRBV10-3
TGTGCCATCAGTCCAGGACAGGGCCAATACGAAGCTTTCTTT
CAISPGQGQYEAFF
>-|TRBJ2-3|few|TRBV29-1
TGCAGCGCCTCCCGTATGGTGACGCAGTATTTT
CSASRMVTQYF
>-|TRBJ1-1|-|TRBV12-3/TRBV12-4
TGTGCCAGCGAAGGGACAACTAACACTGAAGCTTTCTTT
CASEGTTNTEAFF
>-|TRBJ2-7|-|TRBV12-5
TGTGCTAGTGGTTTGATCAACGAGCAGTACTTC
CASGLINEQYF
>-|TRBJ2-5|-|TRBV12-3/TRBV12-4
TGTGCCAGCAGTTTGTTCCCCACGGACGGGGTGATGCACTTC
CASSLFPTDGVMHF
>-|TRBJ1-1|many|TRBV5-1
TGCGCCAGCAGCTTCCGGGCCTTTTCCTCTAAAGTGGACACTGAAGCTTTCTTT
CASSFRAFSSKVDTEAFF
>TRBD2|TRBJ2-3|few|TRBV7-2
TGTGCCTCCCAGCTTAGAGGCCGAGCGGGAGGTGCAGATACGCAGTATTTT
CASQLRGRAGGADTQYF
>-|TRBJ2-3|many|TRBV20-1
TGCAGTGCTAGAGATACAAGCGGGAGCACAGATACGCAGTATTTT
CSARDTSGSTDTQYF
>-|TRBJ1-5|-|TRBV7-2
TGTGCCAGCAGCTTAGCCAATTATCAGCCCCAGCATTTT
CASSLANYQPQHF
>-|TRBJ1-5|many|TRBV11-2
TGTGCCAGCAGCTTAGCGGCTGGGGATCAGCCCCAGCATTTT
CASSLAAGDQPQHF
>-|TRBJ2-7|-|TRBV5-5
TGTGCCAGCAGCTTGCAGCCCCACGAGCAGTACTTC
CASSLQPHEQYF